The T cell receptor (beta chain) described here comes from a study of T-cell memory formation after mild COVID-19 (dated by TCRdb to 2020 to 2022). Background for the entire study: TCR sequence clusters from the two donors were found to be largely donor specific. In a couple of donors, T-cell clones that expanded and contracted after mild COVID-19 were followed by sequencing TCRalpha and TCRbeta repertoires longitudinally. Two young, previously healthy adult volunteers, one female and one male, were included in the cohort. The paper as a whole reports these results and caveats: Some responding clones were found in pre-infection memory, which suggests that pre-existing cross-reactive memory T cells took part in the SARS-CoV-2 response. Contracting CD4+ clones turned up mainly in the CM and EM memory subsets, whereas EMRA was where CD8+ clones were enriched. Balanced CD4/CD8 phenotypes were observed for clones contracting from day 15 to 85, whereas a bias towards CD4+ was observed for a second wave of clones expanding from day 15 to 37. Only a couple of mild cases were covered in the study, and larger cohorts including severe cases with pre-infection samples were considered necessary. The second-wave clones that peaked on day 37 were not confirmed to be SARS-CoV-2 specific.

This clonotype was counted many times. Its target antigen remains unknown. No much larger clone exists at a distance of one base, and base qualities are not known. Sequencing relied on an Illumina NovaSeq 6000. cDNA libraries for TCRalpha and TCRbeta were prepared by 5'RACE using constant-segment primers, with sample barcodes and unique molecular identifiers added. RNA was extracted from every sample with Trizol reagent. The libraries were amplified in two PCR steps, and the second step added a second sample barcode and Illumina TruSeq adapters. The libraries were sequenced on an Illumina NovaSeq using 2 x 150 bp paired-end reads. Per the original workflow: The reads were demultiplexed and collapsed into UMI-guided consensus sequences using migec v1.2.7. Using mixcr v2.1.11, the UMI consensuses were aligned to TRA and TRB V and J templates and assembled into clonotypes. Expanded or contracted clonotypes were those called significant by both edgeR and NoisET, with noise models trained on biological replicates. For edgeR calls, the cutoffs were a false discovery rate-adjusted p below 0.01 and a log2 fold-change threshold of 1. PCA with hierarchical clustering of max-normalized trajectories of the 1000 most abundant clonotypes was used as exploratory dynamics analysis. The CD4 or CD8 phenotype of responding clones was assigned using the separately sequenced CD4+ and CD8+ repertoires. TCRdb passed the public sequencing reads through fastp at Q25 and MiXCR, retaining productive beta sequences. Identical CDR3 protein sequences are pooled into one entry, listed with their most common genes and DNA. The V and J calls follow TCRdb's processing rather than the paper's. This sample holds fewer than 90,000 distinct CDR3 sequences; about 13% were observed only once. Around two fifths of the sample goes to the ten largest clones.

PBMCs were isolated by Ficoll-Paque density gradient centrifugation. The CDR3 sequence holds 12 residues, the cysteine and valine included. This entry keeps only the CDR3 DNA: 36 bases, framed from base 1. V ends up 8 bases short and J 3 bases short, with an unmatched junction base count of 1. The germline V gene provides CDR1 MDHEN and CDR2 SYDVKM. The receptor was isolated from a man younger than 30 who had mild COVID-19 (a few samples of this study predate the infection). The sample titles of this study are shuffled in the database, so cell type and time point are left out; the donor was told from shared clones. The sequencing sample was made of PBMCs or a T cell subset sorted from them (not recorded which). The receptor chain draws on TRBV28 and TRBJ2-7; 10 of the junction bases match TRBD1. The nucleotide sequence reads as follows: TGTGCCAGCCGGGACAGGGGCTACGAGCAGTACGTC. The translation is CASRDRGYEQYV.